What follows is one T cell receptor (beta chain) and its context. Per germline, CDR1 WNHNN and CDR2 SYGVQD (reference sequence). Trimming pared 3 bases from V and 0 bases from J, leaving 9 bases between. CDR3 size: 15 residues. This entry belongs to a study of blood T cell repertoires in COVID-19. Cohort 3 recovery required two negative PCRs, clearance, or symptom resolution. Original analysis: Amplification of reference gene primers was used by the study to estimate nucleated cell counts. The repertoire was sequenced with immunoSEQ multiplex PCR; TCRdb's copy has only in-frame clones and lacks some. That table supplies the V and J calls and clone size; D and trimming were determined from the DNA. In the table there are 150,000 or so clones, 60% to 80% of which are singletons.

The TCR was taken from a woman between 45 and 65 years old who had recovered from COVID-19. Sequenced input: PBMCs or T cells enriched from blood (not recorded which). This rearrangement joins TRBV10-1 to TRBJ1-3; D is perhaps TRBD1 (5 bases). CDR3 DNA: TGCGCCAGCAGTGACCCGGGGGTCTCTGGAAACACCATATATTTT. Its translation is CASSDPGVSGNTIYF.